Presented here are 30 T cell receptor beta chains from one specimen sequenced in a study of human T cells and chemical hapten exposure. TCRdb ran MiXCR on the RACE reads and lists one entry per CDR3 protein. The sample has more than 75,000 distinct CDR3 sequences, approximately 9.9% seen once; the top ten hold more than 3%. As to time point: pre-sensitization, week 0. Treatment given: therapeutic diphenylcyclopropenone sensitization with weekly scalp DPC. The sequencing used whole blood, collected in connection with sensitization to the hapten diphenylcyclopropenone (DPC). These receptors were obtained from a woman aged 40 to 50 with alopecia areata. Some clones in this sample may be carry-over from other donors' samples.

This clonotype has a count of ten or more. The chain has TRBV12-3 or TRBV12-4 and TRBJ1-1; TRBD1 aligns across 10 bases. The trim removed 6 bases at V and 5 bases at J, leaving 0 bases unmatched. CDR3 length: 12 residues. For the CDR3, the DNA is TGTGCCAGCAGGGGACAGGGGACTGAAGCTTTCTTT. Amino acids: CASRGQGTEAFF.

This clonotype appeared a few times. The rearrangement joins TRBV21-1 to TRBJ1-2; the table calls TRBD1, which could not be checked here. TRBV21-1 is flagged as a pseudogene. The CDR3 contains 16 residues. The CDR3 bases are TGTGCCAGCAGCAAATCCGACTCCCCCGGCGAGTATGGCTACACCTTC. Translating gives CASSKSDSPGEYGYTF.

This sequence joins TRBV19 and TRBJ1-2, with D possibly TRBD1 on 6 matching bases. The CDR3 extends over 17 amino acids. V was shortened by 7 bases and J by 6 bases, with 27 bases between the two germline ends. The germline V gene encodes CDR1 LNHDA and CDR2 SQIVND (reference sequence). The CDR3 reads CASNRLPGEGGWDGYTF. CDR3 nucleotides: TGTGCCAGTAACCGACTACCAGGGGAGGGCGGTTGGGATGGCTACACCTTC.

CDR3 amino acids: CASSHSFRGYTF. CDR3 DNA sequence: TGTGCCAGCAGCCATTCCTTTCGTGGCTACACCTTC. The V call is TRBV3-1, the J call TRBJ1-2, with D uncertain. CDR1 and CDR2 (germline): LGHDT, YNNKEL (reference sequence). CDR3 length equals 12 residues. V dropped 3 bases and J dropped 7 bases, with 9 bases sitting between them.

This rearrangement joins TRBV27 to TRBJ1-1; 7 bases are a match to TRBD1. Germline loops: CDR1 MNHEY, CDR2 SMNVEV (reference sequence). The J segment lost 4 bases and the V segment lost 3 bases, leaving 8 bases of the junction unmatched. The CDR3 is 15 residues long. The CDR3 DNA is TGTGCCAGCAGTTTTTCTAGGGGGCTTAGCACTGAAGCTTTCTTT. It yields the protein CASSFSRGLSTEAFF.

Concerning this clonotype: A much more abundant neighbour one base away suggests this may be a read error. The chain combines TRBV20-1 with TRBJ2-1; TRBD2 aligns across 8 bases. CDR1 DFQATT and CDR2 SNEGSKA come from the germline V gene (reference sequence). V was clipped by 3 bases and J by 11 bases; unmatched bases: 6. The CDR3 contains 12 residues. The CDR3 spells CSASGGADKQFF. Here the CDR3 DNA reads TGCAGTGCTAGCGGGGGGGCCGATAAGCAGTTCTTC.

This clonotype was seen a handful of times. V is TRBV2 and J is TRBJ2-2; the D gene is possibly TRBD1 (8 bases). Trimming pared 4 bases from V and 4 bases from J, leaving 19 bases between. The germline CDR1 and CDR2 sequences are SNHLY and FYNNEI. The CDR3 runs 17 residues. The CDR3 nucleotides are TGTGCCAGCAGTGGCCCGAGACAGGGGAGGGTCACCGGGGAGCTGTTTTTT. It codes for CASSGPRQGRVTGELFF.

The rearrangement links TRBV6-2 or TRBV6-3 to TRBJ2-7; 11 bases fit TRBD2. The CDR3 consists of 16 residues. Germline lookup yields CDR1 MNHEY and CDR2 SVGEGT. J was trimmed by 1 base and V by 6 bases; bases with no gene match: 8. CDR3 region: CASSRRLAGISYEQYF. In DNA, the CDR3 is TGTGCCAGCAGCCGTCGACTAGCGGGGATTTCCTACGAGCAGTACTTC.

At least ten counts were recorded for this clonotype. The chain has TRBV7-2 and TRBJ1-5, with 10 bases aligning to TRBD1. The germline V gene has CDR1 SGHTA and CDR2 FQGNSA. This CDR3 is built from 16 residues. V shed 5 bases, J shed 4 bases, and the junction held 8 bases outside the gene matches. CDR3 region: CASSPEDRGVNQPQHF. CDR3 DNA sequence: TGTGCCAGCAGCCCCGAGGACAGGGGGGTAAATCAGCCCCAGCATTTT.

This clonotype has a count of ten or more. The chain employs TRBV7-2 and TRBJ2-7; D call uncertain. Trimming cost V 1 base and J 2 bases, with 9 bases left between them. Germline CDR1 reads SGHTA; CDR2 reads FQGNSA. The CDR3 has 14 amino acids. CDR3 bases: TGTGCCAGCAGCTTAGGGGCCATCCCCTACGAGCAGTACTTC. This gives the protein CASSLGAIPYEQYF.

The table lists this clonotype with a few counts. The rearrangement uses TRBV7-2 and TRBJ2-5; possibly TRBD2 for D (6 bases). The V gene's germline CDR1 is SGHTA and CDR2 FQGNSA. This CDR3 is 13 amino acids long. Between the trimmed V and J ends, which lost 7 bases and 2 bases, there was a span of 11 bases. The CDR3 DNA reads TGTGCCAGCAAGGAAGGGACTCAAGAGACCCAGTACTTC. This gives the protein CASKEGTQETQYF.

The gene calls are TRBV4-2 and TRBJ2-3, with 7 bases lining up with TRBD2. The V gene's germline CDR1 is LGHNA and CDR2 YNFKEQ. CDR3 size: 16 residues. J was trimmed by 1 base and V by 1 base; bases with no gene match: 5. The CDR3 here is CASSQGPSGGTDTQYF. CDR3 bases: TGTGCCAGCAGCCAAGGCCCCAGCGGGGGCACAGATACGCAGTATTTT.

This clonotype was seen at least ten times. This CDR3 is CASSPWDREYYGYTF. The CDR3 DNA is TGTGCCAGCAGTCCCTGGGACAGGGAATACTATGGCTACACCTTC. The J gene is TRBJ1-2, the V gene TRBV28; 9 bases align to TRBD1. CDR3 length: 15 amino acids. Germline V gives CDR1 MDHEN, CDR2 SYDVKM. J gave up 3 bases and V 5 bases, and 7 bases lay outside the gene matches.

This chain joins TRBV5-1 and TRBJ1-6, with D possibly TRBD1 on 5 matching bases. Germline V gene sequence: CDR1 SGHRS, CDR2 YFSETQ. The length of the CDR3 is 14 residues. V was clipped by 0 bases and J by 8 bases, with 9 bases between them. The CDR3 DNA reads TGCGCCAGCAGCTTGGATGGAGGGGATTCACCCCTCCACTTT. Its protein product is CASSLDGGDSPLHF.

This clonotype has ten or more counts. The chain has TRBV20-1 and TRBJ2-1; tentative D call: TRBD2 (6 bases). Germline CDR1 reads DFQATT; CDR2 reads SNEGSKA (reference sequence). The CDR3 runs 15 residues. Between the trimmed V and J ends, which lost 5 bases and 7 bases, there was a span of 21 bases. The CDR3 sequence is CSAQTSIQTPNEQFF. The CDR3 region has the DNA TGCAGTGCTCAAACTAGCATCCAAACCCCTAATGAGCAGTTCTTC.

The chain carries TRBV12-3 or TRBV12-4 and TRBJ1-1; D might be TRBD1 (5 bases). The CDR3 has 14 residues. V lost 1 base and J lost 7, with 13 bases in between. CDR3 sequence (DNA): TGTGCCAGCAGTTTAGTTGGGCCAGGGAGTGAAGCTTTCTTT. Amino acid sequence: CASSLVGPGSEAFF.

The table lists this clonotype with many counts. This chain connects TRBV12-3 or TRBV12-4 to TRBJ2-3; no clear D gene. Trimming shortened V by 3 bases and J by 1 base, and 5 bases separated the two germline ends. The CDR3 loop spans 13 amino acids. This CDR3 is CASSFRRTDTQYF. CDR3 nucleotide sequence: TGTGCCAGCAGTTTTCGTCGCACAGATACGCAGTATTTT.

This clonotype appeared many times. The V and J genes are TRBV5-4 and TRBJ2-1, with 9 bases aligning to TRBD2. The CDR3 has 19 residues. The V segment lost 1 base and the J segment 4 bases; nucleotides outside the gene matches: 15. The germline gives CDR1 SGHNT, CDR2 YYREEE (reference sequence). CDR3 sequence reads: CASSLTGIFRTSEYNEQFF. The CDR3 bases are TGTGCCAGCAGCTTGACGGGAATCTTCAGGACTAGCGAATACAATGAGCAGTTCTTC. Looking up the rest from reference TRBV5-4 and TRBJ2-1 gives the full variable domain: ETGVTQSPTHLIKTRGQQVTLRCSSQSGHNTVSWYQQALGQGPQFIFQYYREEENGRGNFPPRFSGLQFPNYSSELNVNALELDDSALYLCASSLTGIFRTSEYNEQFFGPGTRLTVL.

In its sample, this clonotype was seen many times. The genes are TRBV4-3 and TRBJ2-5; D perhaps matches TRBD1 (6 bases). This CDR3 contains 16 residues. V was shortened by 0 bases and J by 5 bases, with 16 bases between the two germline ends. CDR1 and CDR2 (germline): LGHNA, YSLEER. CDR3 sequence (DNA): TGCGCCAGCAGCCAAGATTGGGCAGGGGATGGCGAGACCCAGTACTTC. Residues: CASSQDWAGDGETQYF.

This clonotype was found a few times. The chain is built from TRBV27 and TRBJ1-1, with 7 positions matching TRBD1. Germline trimming cut 4 bases from V and 2 bases from J; bases unmatched to any gene: 7. CDR1 is MNHEY and CDR2 is SMNVEV in the germline V gene (reference sequence). The CDR3 spans 15 residues. In nucleotides, the CDR3 is TGTGCCAGCAGTTCCCTAAGGACAGGAAACACTGAAGCTTTCTTT. Amino acid sequence: CASSSLRTGNTEAFF.

V usage is TRBV5-1 and J usage is TRBJ2-1; D remains unclear. This CDR3 region has 13 residues. V was trimmed by 0 bases and J by 6 bases, leaving 7 bases between them. The V gene's germline CDR1 is SGHRS and CDR2 YFSETQ. CDR3 region: CASSLGSGNEQFF. DNA for the CDR3: TGCGCCAGCAGCTTGGGCAGTGGCAATGAGCAGTTCTTC.

Many counts were recorded for this clonotype. The chain combines TRBV12-3 or TRBV12-4 with TRBJ1-3; no clear D. The CDR3 spans 18 residues. Trimming stripped 5 bases from V and 0 bases from J, with 20 bases between. The CDR3 nucleotides are TGTGCCAGCAGTCCCATCCCCCGGACGGGTTCCTCTGGAAACACCATATATTTT. It codes for CASSPIPRTGSSGNTIYF.

In regard to this clonotype: No conserved phenylalanine or tryptophan is present at the end of the CDR3, so a read error is the likely explanation. The rearrangement joins TRBV29-1 to TRBJ2-2, with a possible D match to TRBD2 (5 bases). Per the germline V gene, CDR1 is SQVTM and CDR2 is ANQGSEA. The CDR3 runs 14 residues. V lost 5 bases, J lost 3 bases, and 13 bases lay in between. CDR3 loop: CSVSRGRDTGELFS. DNA of the CDR3: TGCAGCGTTAGTCGGGGTAGGGACACCGGGGAGCTGTTTTCT.

This clonotype has just a few counts. The V gene is TRBV20-1, the J gene TRBJ2-7; D is possibly TRBD2 (6 bases). The V end was cut by 6 bases, the J end by 1 base, with 13 bases between. From germline, CDR1 is DFQATT and CDR2 SNEGSKA (reference sequence). CDR3 size: 13 residues. CDR3 protein: CSAAHRGSYEQYF. The CDR3 DNA is TGCAGTGCGGCCCACCGGGGGTCCTACGAGCAGTACTTC.

The rearrangement uses TRBV7-2 and TRBJ2-1; D is ambiguous. Germline V gives CDR1 SGHTA, CDR2 FQGNSA. The V gene lost 3 bases and the J gene lost 3 bases, with 6 bases spanning the gap. This CDR3 contains 13 residues. The CDR3 DNA follows: TGTGCCAGCAGCTTCGGGCTCTACAATGAGCAGTTCTTC. As protein: CASSFGLYNEQFF.

This clonotype was found a few times. The chain combines TRBV7-9 with TRBJ2-3; 8 nucleotides match TRBD2. V shed 4 bases, J shed 3 bases, and the junction held 12 bases outside the gene matches. This CDR3 is built from 17 residues. Germline V gene data show CDR1 as SEHNR and CDR2 as FQNEAQ (reference sequence). The CDR3 is CASSSRGTGGRTDTQYF. CDR3 nucleotide sequence: TGTGCCAGCAGCTCCCGCGGAACGGGGGGGCGAACAGATACGCAGTATTTT.

This clonotype has ten or more counts. V gene TRBV20-1 combines with J gene TRBJ2-2; tentative D call: TRBD1 (6 bases). The CDR3 totals 18 residues. V lost 1 base and J 1 base, leaving 19 bases between the germline ends. CDR1 DFQATT and CDR2 SNEGSKA come from the germline V gene (reference sequence). The DNA for the CDR3 is TGCAGTGCTAGAGTACCCAAGGACAGATACGAGAACACCGGGGAGCTGTTTTTT. Protein sequence: CSARVPKDRYENTGELFF.

The V call is TRBV12-3 or TRBV12-4, the J call TRBJ2-1; weak D call: TRBD2 (5 bases). Trimming pared 6 bases from V and 6 bases from J, leaving 9 bases between. CDR3 length equals 12 residues. CDR3 sequence reads: CASSPTSNEQFF. The CDR3 region has the DNA TGTGCCAGCAGCCCTACTAGCAATGAGCAGTTCTTC.

This clonotype turned up a few times. The chain links TRBV18 to TRBJ2-3, with no clear D. CDR3 size: 13 residues. CDR1 and CDR2 from the germline V gene are KGHSH and LQKENI. V lost 3 bases to trimming and J lost 6 bases, with 10 bases between them. The DNA for the CDR3 is TGTGCCAGCTCACCTACCAATGGGGATACGCAGTATTTT. Translation: CASSPTNGDTQYF. The variable domain in full, with the rest retrieved from reference TRBV18 and TRBJ2-3, is NAGVMQNPRHLVRRRGQEARLRCSPMKGHSHVYWYRQLPEEGLKFMVYLQKENIIDESGMPKERFSAEFPKEGPSILRIQQVVRGDSAAYFCASSPTNGDTQYFGPGTRLTVL.

This clonotype was observed many times. The V gene is TRBV7-3, the J gene TRBJ2-3; D is perhaps TRBD1 (5 bases). CDR3 length equals 16 residues. V lost 0 bases and J lost 1, with 11 bases in between. CDR1 and CDR2 (germline): SGHTA, FQGTGA. The CDR3 reads CASSLTAARGTDTQYF. The CDR3 nucleotides read TGTGCCAGCAGCTTAACCGCCGCCAGGGGCACAGATACGCAGTATTTT.